Listed below are T cell receptor beta chains from one sample, sequenced in a study of T cells in Graves' hyperthyroidism and ophthalmopathy. TCRdb passed the multiplex PCR reads through MiXCR, listing each CDR3 protein once. This table holds some 510,000 distinct CDR3 sequences, just over 45% found once. The specimen sequenced was peripheral blood or thyroid tissue (not recorded which). These receptors were collected from a woman aged 18-29 years with Graves' hyperthyroidism. Each CDR3 is given with its conserved first and last residue. The D gene is left open where the match is weak. Size values are once, few and many counts, or a class for expanded clones, and some rows have none.

TRBJ2-2 | TRBV24-1 | many | NA | CATSDDQRRRNTGELFF | TGTGCCACCAGTGATGATCAGAGAAGAAGGAACACCGGGGAGCTGTTTTTT
TRBJ1-1 | TRBV13 | NA | TRBD1 | CASSGPGQVNTEAFF | TGTGCCAGCAGCGGCCCGGGACAGGTGAACACTGAAGCTTTCTTT
TRBJ1-1 | TRBV2 | few | NA | CASSEQVGTEAFF | TGTGCCAGCAGTGAGCAGGTTGGCACTGAAGCTTTCTTT
TRBJ2-2 | TRBV20-1 | NA | NA | CSASPPPVRETGELFF | TGCAGTGCTAGTCCCCCTCCGGTGAGGGAAACCGGGGAGCTGTTTTTT
TRBJ1-5 | TRBV29-1 | few | NA | CSVPAIQKNSNQPQHF | TGCAGCGTTCCCGCTATACAGAAAAATAGCAATCAGCCCCAGCATTTT
TRBJ1-6 | TRBV7-2 | NA | NA | CATSGGVDNSPLHF | TGTGCCACCTCCGGAGGGGTCGATAATTCACCCCTCCACTTT
TRBJ1-6 | TRBV25-1 | NA | NA | CASHGQHNSSLHF | TGTGCCAGCCACGGACAGCACAATTCATCCCTCCACTTT
TRBJ1-1 | TRBV20-1 | NA | NA | CSAHPGTSTEAFF | TGCAGTGCGCATCCCGGGACATCCACTGAAGCTTTCTTT
TRBJ1-6 | TRBV29-1 | once | NA | CSFSPDSPLHF | TGCAGCTTTAGTCCGGATTCACCCCTCCACTTT
TRBJ2-7 | TRBV7-2 | many | NA | CASSFLSYEQYF | TGTGCCAGCAGCTTCCTGAGCTACGAGCAGTACTTC
TRBJ2-5 | TRBV15 | many | TRBD1 | CATSSRTGEETQYF | TGTGCCACCAGCAGCCGGACAGGGGAAGAGACCCAGTACTTC
TRBJ2-5 | TRBV7-9 | few | NA | CASSQDIGGYQETQYF | TGTGCCAGCAGCCAAGATATCGGCGGGTACCAAGAGACCCAGTACTTC
TRBJ1-4 | TRBV10-3 | once | NA | CAISPRRAPNEKLFF | TGTGCCATCAGCCCCAGGAGGGCTCCTAATGAAAAACTGTTTTTT
TRBJ2-5 | TRBV7-9 | NA | NA | CASSSWGHLSGAQYF | TGTGCCAGCAGCTCGTGGGGACACTTATCGGGGGCCCAGTACTTC
TRBJ2-2 | TRBV7-2 | NA | NA | CASSLAEDGPNTGELFF | TGTGCCAGCAGCTTAGCTGAGGACGGTCCGAACACCGGGGAGCTGTTTTTT